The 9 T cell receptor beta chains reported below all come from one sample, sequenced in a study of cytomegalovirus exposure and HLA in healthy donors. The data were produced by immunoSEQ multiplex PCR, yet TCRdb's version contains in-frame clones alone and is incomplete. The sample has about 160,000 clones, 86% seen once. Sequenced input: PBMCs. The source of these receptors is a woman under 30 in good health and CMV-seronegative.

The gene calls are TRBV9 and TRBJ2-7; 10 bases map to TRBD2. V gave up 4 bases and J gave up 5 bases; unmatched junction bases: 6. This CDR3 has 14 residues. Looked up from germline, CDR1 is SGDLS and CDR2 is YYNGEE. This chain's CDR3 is CASSPRTSGHEQYF. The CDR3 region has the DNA TGTGCCAGCAGCCCCAGGACTAGCGGTCACGAGCAGTACTTC.

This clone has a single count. CDR3 sequence: CSSYARDSRIQETQYF. CDR3 DNA: TGCAGCTCGTACGCCCGGGACTCGAGGATCCAAGAGACCCAGTACTTC. V gene TRBV29-1 combines with J gene TRBJ2-5; D is perhaps TRBD2 (6 bases). The CDR3 is 16 residues long. The germline V gene has CDR1 SQVTM and CDR2 ANQGSEA. V lost 8 bases and J lost 1, with 23 bases in between.

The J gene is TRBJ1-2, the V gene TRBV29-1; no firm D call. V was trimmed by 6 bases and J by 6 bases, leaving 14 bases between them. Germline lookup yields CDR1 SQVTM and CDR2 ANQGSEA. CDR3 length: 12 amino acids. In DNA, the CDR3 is TGCAGCGTGACAACTTACCGTGATGGCTACACCTTC. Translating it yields CSVTTYRDGYTF.

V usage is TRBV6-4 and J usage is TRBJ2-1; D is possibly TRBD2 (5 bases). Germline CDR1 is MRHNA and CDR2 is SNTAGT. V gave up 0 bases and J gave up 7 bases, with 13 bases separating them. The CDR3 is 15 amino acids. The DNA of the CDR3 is TGTGCCAGCAGTGACTCCGATCAGCCGGGGAATGAGCAGTTCTTC. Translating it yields CASSDSDQPGNEQFF.

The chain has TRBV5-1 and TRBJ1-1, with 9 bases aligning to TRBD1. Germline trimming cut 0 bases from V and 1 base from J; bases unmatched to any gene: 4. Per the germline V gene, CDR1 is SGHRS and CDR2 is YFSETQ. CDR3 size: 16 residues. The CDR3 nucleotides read TGCGCCAGCAGCTTGGACAGGGGGCCGGGGAACACTGAAGCTTTCTTT. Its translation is CASSLDRGPGNTEAFF.

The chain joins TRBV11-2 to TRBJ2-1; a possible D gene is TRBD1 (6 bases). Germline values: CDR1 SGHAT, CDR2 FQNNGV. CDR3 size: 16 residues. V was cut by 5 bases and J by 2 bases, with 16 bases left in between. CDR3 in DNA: TGTGCCAGCAGCATCACCGCAGGGGATCCCTACAATGAGCAGTTCTTC. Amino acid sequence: CASSITAGDPYNEQFF.

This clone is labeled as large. The CDR3 coding sequence is TGTGCCAGCAGCTTCGCTGACAGTTCCCCCCTCCACTTT. Residues: CASSFADSSPLHF. The chain employs TRBV5-6 and TRBJ1-6, with TRBD1 as a possible D gene (5 bases). The CDR3 contains 13 residues. V was shortened by 2 bases and J by 13 bases, with 13 bases between the two germline ends. Germline V gene data show CDR1 as SGHDT and CDR2 as YYEEEE.

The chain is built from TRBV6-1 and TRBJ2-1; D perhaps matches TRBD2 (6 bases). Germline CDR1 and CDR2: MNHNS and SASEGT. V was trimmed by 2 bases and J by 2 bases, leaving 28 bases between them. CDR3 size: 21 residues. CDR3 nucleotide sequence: TGTGCCAGCAGTGAACGGAATAAGAGAAGGCTTCCCGGGGGTACCTACAATGAGCAGTTCTTC. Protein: CASSERNKRRLPGGTYNEQFF.

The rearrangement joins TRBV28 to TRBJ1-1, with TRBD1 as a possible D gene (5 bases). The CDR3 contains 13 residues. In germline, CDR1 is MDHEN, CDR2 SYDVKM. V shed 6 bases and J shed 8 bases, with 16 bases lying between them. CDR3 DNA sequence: TGTGCCAGCAGCCCGGGGGGAGGGAGAGAAGCTTTCTTT. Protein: CASSPGGGREAFF.